The 19 T cell receptor beta chains in this list originate from one sample, sequenced in a study of cytomegalovirus exposure and HLA in healthy donors. Clones were sequenced by immunoSEQ multiplex PCR, and TCRdb holds only the in-frame ones, with some missing. The sample carries approximately 130,000 clones, 85% to 90% recorded once. The sequencing input was PBMCs. Receptors originate from a woman under 40 in good health and CMV-seronegative.

The CDR3: CASSLGQAHVEQYF. The CDR3 DNA follows: TGCGCCAGCAGCTTGGGACAGGCTCATGTGGAGCAGTACTTC. The rearrangement joins TRBV5-1 to TRBJ2-7; tentatively, D is TRBD1 (6 bases). Looked up from germline, CDR1 is SGHRS and CDR2 is YFSETQ. Trimming stripped 0 bases from V and 7 bases from J, with 14 bases between. The CDR3 extends over 14 amino acids.

V and J are TRBV13 and TRBJ2-3; weak D call: TRBD2 (5 bases). The CDR3 spans 14 residues. The V end was cut by 8 bases, the J end by 4 bases, with 16 bases between. Germline V gene lookup returns CDR1 PRHDT and CDR2 FYEKMQ (reference sequence). In nucleotides, the CDR3 is TGTGCCAGCCGTCGTAGTGGCGGGTCAGATACGCAGTATTTT. Encoded protein: CASRRSGGSDTQYF. Based on the CDR3 plus reference TRBV13 and TRBJ2-3, the full variable domain is AAGVIQSPRHLIKEKRETATLKCYPIPRHDTVYWYQQGPGQDPQFLISFYEKMQSDKGSIPDRFSAQQFSDYHSELNMSSLELGDSALYFCASRRSGGSDTQYFGPGTRLTVL.

V is TRBV2 and J is TRBJ2-2; 7 bases fit TRBD1. The CDR3 is 17 residues long. V lost 3 bases and J lost 2; bases outside the gene matches: 9. In germline, CDR1 is SNHLY, CDR2 FYNNEI. CDR3 residues: CASSESRDSLNTGELFF. CDR3 in DNA: TGTGCCAGCAGTGAGAGCCGGGACAGCCTTAACACCGGGGAGCTGTTTTTT.

V and J are TRBV19 and TRBJ1-2; 12 nucleotides agree with TRBD1. The CDR3 spans 13 residues. Germline values: CDR1 LNHDA, CDR2 SQIVND (reference sequence). Unmatched junction bases numbered 7, after V lost 10 bases and J lost 7 bases. This CDR3 reads CATPGQGAGGYTF. CDR3 bases: TGTGCCACTCCGGGACAGGGGGCTGGTGGCTACACCTTC. Full variable domain (remainder filled in from reference TRBV19 and TRBJ1-2): DGGITQSPKYLFRKEGQNVTLSCEQNLNHDAMYWYRQDPGQGLRLIYYSQIVNDFQKGDIAEGYSVSREKKESFPLTVTSAQKNPTAFYLCATPGQGAGGYTFGSGTRLTVV.

This clone was detected once. The chain is built from TRBV10-3 and TRBJ1-1, with D possibly TRBD1 on 6 matching bases. The CDR3 sequence is 13 residues long. Deletions cut 11 bases from V and 4 bases from J, with 17 bases between. Germline loops: CDR1 ENHRY, CDR2 SYGVKD. The CDR3 is CAASRQDGTEAFF. In DNA form, the CDR3 reads TGTGCCGCCTCTCGACAGGACGGCACTGAAGCTTTCTTT.

This clone has more than one count but fewer than ten. The CDR3 protein is CATRQSTGNTIYF. The CDR3, as DNA: TGTGCCACCAGACAGTCTACTGGAAACACCATATATTTT. This chain joins TRBV27 and TRBJ1-3, with D possibly TRBD1 on 5 matching bases. The CDR3 contains 13 residues. CDR1 and CDR2 (germline): MNHEY, SMNVEV (reference sequence). Trimming stripped 10 bases from V and 2 bases from J, with 12 bases between.

The chain carries TRBV5-6 and TRBJ2-3, with 10 bases identical to TRBD2. CDR3 size: 17 residues. Per germline, CDR1 SGHDT and CDR2 YYEEEE. With 1 base clipped from V and 0 bases from J, the junction kept 5 bases outside the gene matches. The CDR3 sequence is CASSLRRTSGSTDTQYF. The CDR3 nucleotides are TGTGCCAGCAGCTTGAGGAGGACTAGCGGAAGCACAGATACGCAGTATTTT.

There are a few counts of this clone. The gene calls are TRBV5-4 and TRBJ2-7, with 13 bases aligning to TRBD2. The CDR3 totals 17 residues. The J segment lost 7 bases and the V segment lost 5 bases, leaving 15 bases of the junction unmatched. Germline V gene data show CDR1 as SGHNT and CDR2 as YYREEE (reference sequence). The CDR3 region is CASSAGLAGALGVEQYF. CDR3 coding DNA: TGTGCCAGCAGTGCTGGACTAGCGGGGGCCCTCGGTGTGGAGCAGTACTTC.

This clone turned up a few times. This chain joins TRBV11-2 and TRBJ2-7; D may be TRBD1 (6 bases). The V and J ends lost 2 bases and 2 bases respectively, with 10 bases between them. This CDR3 has 14 residues. The germline gives CDR1 SGHAT, CDR2 FQNNGV. This CDR3 is CASSLQGPTYEQYF. The CDR3 region has the DNA TGTGCCAGCAGCTTACAGGGGCCCACCTACGAGCAGTACTTC. The whole variable domain, filled in from reference TRBV11-2 and TRBJ2-7, reads EAGVAQSPRYKIIEKRQSVAFWCNPISGHATLYWYQQILGQGPKLLIQFQNNGVVDDSQLPKDRFSAERLKGVDSTLKIQPAKLEDSAVYLCASSLQGPTYEQYFGPGTRLTVT.

The gene calls are TRBV18 and TRBJ2-5, with TRBD2 as a possible D gene (6 bases). The V end was cut by 4 bases, the J end by 1 base, with 10 bases between. Germline V gene lookup returns CDR1 KGHSH and CDR2 LQKENI. The CDR3 is 14 amino acids. The CDR3 DNA sequence: TGTGCCAGCTCACGTGGGACTGGCCAAGAGACCCAGTACTTC. Protein sequence: CASSRGTGQETQYF.

The chain combines TRBV6-5 with TRBJ1-3; TRBD1 agrees at 9 bases. J was trimmed by 4 bases and V by 5 bases; bases with no gene match: 6. This CDR3 contains 15 residues. CDR1 is MNHEY, CDR2 SVGAGI, per germline. The CDR3 is CASSAGTGTGNTIYF. CDR3 bases: TGTGCCAGCAGTGCGGGGACAGGGACGGGAAACACCATATATTTT.

The chain employs TRBV30 and TRBJ1-2, with 9 positions matching TRBD1. The length of the CDR3 is 15 residues. The trim removed 1 base at V and 2 bases at J, leaving 5 bases unmatched. Germline CDR1 reads GTSNPN; CDR2 reads SVGIG (reference sequence). The CDR3 is CAWSAKGQGNYGYTF. The CDR3 DNA sequence: TGTGCCTGGAGTGCCAAAGGACAGGGGAACTATGGCTACACCTTC.

The chain recombines TRBV5-5 with TRBJ1-6; D call uncertain. The CDR3 is 15 residues long. Germline V lookup: CDR1 SGHKS, CDR2 YYEKEE (reference sequence). Trimming stripped 5 bases from V and 0 bases from J, with 9 bases between. The CDR3 DNA sequence: TGTGCCAGCAGAAGGGAGAGCTCCTATAATTCACCCCTCCACTTT. It translates to CASRRESSYNSPLHF.

The chain combines TRBV19 with TRBJ1-5, with 7 bases matching TRBD1. The CDR3 runs to 14 residues. Germline V gene data show CDR1 as LNHDA and CDR2 as SQIVND (reference sequence). Trimming removed 9 bases from V and 4 bases from J; junction bases left unmatched: 9. The CDR3 DNA follows: TGTGCCAGCACAGGGGTGTCAGGAAATCAGCCCCAGCATTTT. Its translation is CASTGVSGNQPQHF.

The rearrangement joins TRBV4-3 to TRBJ2-2; 7 bases are shared with TRBD2. The CDR3 has 17 amino acids. The V gene's germline CDR1 is LGHNA and CDR2 YSLEER. J lost 3 bases, V lost 1 base, and 8 bases had no gene match. CDR3 sequence (DNA): TGCGCCAGCAGCCAAGCCCAAGGACTAGACTACACCGGGGAGCTGTTTTTT. Its protein product is CASSQAQGLDYTGELFF.

V gene TRBV29-1 combines with J gene TRBJ1-2, with a weak D call TRBD1 (5 bases). In germline, CDR1 is SQVTM, CDR2 ANQGSEA. CDR3 length: 12 residues. V was trimmed by 3 bases and J by 8 bases, leaving 13 bases between them. In DNA, the CDR3 is TGCAGCGTTGATGAGGGGCGGGGAGGCTACACCTTC. Translating gives CSVDEGRGGYTF. The full variable domain, with the rest looked up from reference TRBV29-1 and TRBJ1-2, is SAVISQKPSRDICQRGTSLTIQCQVDSQVTMMFWYRQQPGQSLTLIATANQGSEATYESGFVIDKFPISRPNLTFSTLTVSNMSPEDSSIYLCSVDEGRGGYTFGSGTRLTVV.

This sequence joins TRBV15 and TRBJ1-3; D is undetermined. V gave up 5 bases and J gave up 0 bases, with 17 bases separating them. From germline, CDR1 is LNHNV and CDR2 YYDKDF (reference sequence). This CDR3 comprises 17 residues. CDR3: CATSAQRRSHSGNTIYF. DNA of the CDR3: TGTGCCACCAGCGCACAAAGGAGGTCTCACTCTGGAAACACCATATATTTT. Full variable domain (missing parts from reference TRBV15 and TRBJ1-3): DAMVIQNPRYQVTQFGKPVTLSCSQTLNHNVMYWYQQKSSQAPKLLFHYYDKDFNNEADTPDNFQSRRPNTSFCFLDIRSPGLGDTAMYLCATSAQRRSHSGNTIYFGEGSWLTVV.

This sequence joins TRBV5-5 and TRBJ2-2, with 15 positions matching TRBD2. The CDR3 spans 17 residues. V shed 4 bases, J shed 5 bases, and the junction held 6 bases outside the gene matches. In germline, CDR1 is SGHKS, CDR2 YYEKEE (reference sequence). The CDR3 coding sequence is TGTGCCAGCAGCGCGGGACTAGCGGGGGGACTAACCGGGGAGCTGTTTTTT. This encodes CASSAGLAGGLTGELFF. Full variable domain (missing parts from reference TRBV5-5 and TRBJ2-2): DAGVTQSPTHLIKTRGQQVTLRCSPISGHKSVSWYQQVLGQGPQFIFQYYEKEERGRGNFPDRFSARQFPNYSSELNVNALLLGDSALYLCASSAGLAGGLTGELFFGEGSRLTVL.

The J gene is TRBJ2-7, the V gene TRBV27; maybe TRBD2 (5 bases). This CDR3 contains 14 residues. V was cut by 5 bases and J by 3 bases, with 14 bases left in between. Germline V gene sequence: CDR1 MNHEY, CDR2 SMNVEV (reference sequence). CDR3 nucleotides: TGTGCCAGCAGTCAAACCCCCCGGGGCTACGAGCAGTACTTC. Its protein product is CASSQTPRGYEQYF.